A single sample gave rise to the 24 T cell receptor beta chains below, sequenced in a study of T cell repertoires in cytomegalovirus infection. MiXCR, run by TCRdb on the reads, gives a single entry per CDR3 protein. The sample shows about 440,000 distinct CDR3 sequences, roughly 30% of them seen only once. The sample comprised PBMCs. All receptors derive from a human donor in good health (CMV status not recorded). Some clones in this sample may be carry-over from other donors' samples.

This clonotype was found a few times. This chain joins TRBV12-3 or TRBV12-4 and TRBJ1-3; D remains ambiguous. The germline V and J ends were trimmed by 1 base and 0 bases, with 10 bases remaining between them. The CDR3 consists of 16 residues. CDR3 in DNA: TGTGCCAGCAGTTTAGAGGGCCTTACCTCTGGAAACACCATATATTTT. Its protein product is CASSLEGLTSGNTIYF.

This chain connects TRBV7-4 to TRBJ2-7; 10 bases map to TRBD2. This CDR3 contains 15 residues. Germline CDR1 is SGHVT and CDR2 is SQSDAQ. Losses at the gene ends were 4 bases for V and 2 bases for J; bases not matched to a gene: 5. The CDR3 protein is CASSSPAGGPYEQYF. DNA for the CDR3: TGTGCCAGCAGCTCGCCAGCGGGGGGGCCCTACGAGCAGTACTTC.

Worth noting for this clonotype: Given the absence of the conserved phenylalanine or tryptophan at the CDR3 end, a read error is likely. The chain is built from TRBV12-3 or TRBV12-4 and TRBJ1-1; TRBD1 matches at 11 bases. There are 16 residues in the CDR3. With 5 bases clipped from V and 5 bases from J, the junction kept 10 bases outside the gene matches. For the CDR3, the DNA is TGTGCCAGCAGTCCCACCATCGGGACAGGGGGGACTGAAGCTTTCTTG. As protein: CASSPTIGTGGTEAFL.

This clonotype was seen ten or more times. The chain links TRBV7-6 to TRBJ2-1; 8 bases are shared with TRBD2. V lost 1 base and J lost 5; bases outside the gene matches: 10. The CDR3 spans 17 residues. Germline V gene lookup returns CDR1 SGHVS and CDR2 FNYEAQ. CDR3 in DNA: TGTGCCAGCAGCTTAGGTGTTAGCGGGGTAACCAACAATGAGCAGTTCTTC. Translating it yields CASSLGVSGVTNNEQFF.

As concerns this clonotype: Lacking the conserved final phenylalanine or tryptophan, this CDR3 likely reflects a read error. The V gene is TRBV19, the J gene TRBJ2-1; 7 nucleotides align to TRBD2. The V and J ends lost 5 bases and 5 bases, in that order; junction bases with no gene match: 12. This CDR3 has 16 amino acids. The germline CDR1 and CDR2 sequences are LNHDA and SQIVND (reference sequence). Here the CDR3 DNA reads TGTGCCAGTAGTCCCTTTAGTGCGGGGGTTAACAATGAGCAGTTCTGC. Its translation: CASSPFSAGVNNEQFC.

This clonotype was counted a few times. The chain combines TRBV6-2 or TRBV6-3 with TRBJ2-7; D is perhaps TRBD2 (6 bases). Trimming took 1 base from V and 4 from J, leaving 17 bases between them. The CDR3 is made up of 16 amino acids. CDR1 and CDR2 from the germline V gene are MNHEY and SVGEGT. CDR3 amino acids: CASSYFLDPSVYEQYF. The CDR3 DNA reads TGTGCCAGCAGTTACTTCTTGGACCCTAGCGTATACGAGCAGTACTTC.

This rearrangement joins TRBV11-1 to TRBJ2-2, with D perhaps TRBD2 (7 bases). CDR1 and CDR2 (germline): SGHAT, FQDESV (reference sequence). The CDR3 contains 15 residues. V was pared by 5 bases and J by 5 bases, with 15 bases between. In nucleotides, the CDR3 is TGTGCCAGCAGCCCTTGGACAGCGGGGACCGGGGAGCTGTTTTTT. Amino acid sequence: CASSPWTAGTGELFF. The full variable domain, in which reference TRBV11-1 and TRBJ2-2 provide the parts outside the CDR3, is EAEVAQSPRYKITEKSQAVAFWCDPISGHATLYWYRQILGQGPELLVQFQDESVVDDSQLPKDRFSAERLKGVDSTLKIQPAELGDSAMYLCASSPWTAGTGELFFGEGSRLTVL.

The sample holds a few counts of this clonotype. The V gene is TRBV4-3, the J gene TRBJ1-2, with TRBD1 identical over 7 bases. Trimming removed 1 base from V and 0 bases from J; junction bases left unmatched: 5. This CDR3 comprises 16 residues. The germline V gene encodes CDR1 LGHNA and CDR2 YSLEER. CDR3 sequence: CASSQVTGTANYGYTF. The CDR3 region has the DNA TGCGCCAGCAGCCAAGTGACCGGGACAGCTAACTATGGCTACACCTTC.

Only a few counts were recorded for this clonotype. The chain couples TRBV30 to TRBJ1-1; D remains ambiguous. This CDR3 comprises 13 residues. Germline CDR1 reads GTSNPN; CDR2 reads SVGIG (reference sequence). Trimming left V 0 bases short and J 8 bases short, with 13 bases between. The chain's CDR3 is CAWSVTPTGEAFF. CDR3 in DNA: TGTGCCTGGAGTGTAACCCCCACCGGGGAAGCTTTCTTT.

J is TRBJ1-5 and V is TRBV27; possibly TRBD1 for D (5 bases). V was clipped by 1 base and J by 8 bases, with 12 bases between them. The CDR3 length is 14 residues. Germline V gene lookup returns CDR1 MNHEY and CDR2 SMNVEV (reference sequence). CDR3 sequence reads: CASSLFGGTEPQHF. CDR3 sequence (DNA): TGTGCCAGCAGTTTATTTGGGGGTACGGAGCCCCAGCATTTT.

The V call is TRBV12-3 or TRBV12-4, the J call TRBJ1-1, with 8 bases lining up with TRBD1. The CDR3 loop spans 16 amino acids. V shed 5 bases, J shed 2 bases, and the junction held 10 bases outside the gene matches. CDR3 DNA: TGTGCCAGCAGTCCGGAAGTACAGGGGGTAAACACTGAAGCTTTCTTT. This codes for CASSPEVQGVNTEAFF.

This clonotype showed up many times. The J gene is TRBJ1-6, the V gene TRBV7-6; 10 bases agree with TRBD1. This CDR3 is built from 16 residues. Germline V gives CDR1 SGHVS, CDR2 FNYEAQ. The V segment lost 5 bases and the J segment 7 bases; nucleotides outside the gene matches: 8. Here the CDR3 DNA reads TGTGCCAGCAGCCCAAGACAGGGGGCAAGGAATTCACCCCTCCACTTT. This codes for CASSPRQGARNSPLHF. Looking up the rest from reference TRBV7-6 and TRBJ1-6 gives the full variable domain: GAGVSQSPRYKVTKRGQDVALRCDPISGHVSLYWYRQALGQGPEFLTYFNYEAQQDKSGLPNDRFSAERPEGSISTLTIQRTEQRDSAMYRCASSPRQGARNSPLHFGNGTRLTVT.

Comments on this clonotype: The junction shows a germline mismatch at one end, possibly a read error. The chain uses TRBV6-2 or TRBV6-3 and TRBJ1-6, with D possibly matching TRBD1 (6 bases). The germline CDR1 and CDR2 sequences are MNHEY and SVGEGT. The CDR3 has 14 amino acids. CDR3 nucleotides: TGTGCCAGTCAAGTTGGACAGACCAGTGCACCCCTCCAGTTT. Its translation is CASQVGQTSAPLQF.

The chain employs TRBV12-3 or TRBV12-4 and TRBJ1-4; the D gene is possibly TRBD1 (5 bases). CDR3 length equals 15 residues. Trimming took off 7 bases at V and 7 bases at J, with 19 bases between the two ends. CDR3 coding DNA: TGTGCCAGCACCGGGCCTACGGGGCGTATTGAAAAACTGTTTTTT. Amino acid sequence: CASTGPTGRIEKLFF.

At least ten counts were recorded for this clonotype. V is TRBV7-2 and J is TRBJ2-7; D may match TRBD1 or TRBD2 (6 bases each). The CDR3 sequence is 15 residues long. CDR1 is SGHTA and CDR2 is FQGNSA in the germline V gene. Trimming removed 3 bases from V and 2 bases from J, with 14 bases in between. The CDR3 DNA reads as TGTGCCAGCAGCTTGGAACCCGGGGGCCCCTACGAGCAGTACTTC. It encodes CASSLEPGGPYEQYF.

This chain joins TRBV4-3 and TRBJ1-6; the D gene is possibly TRBD1 (6 bases). CDR3 length: 16 amino acids. Trimming stripped 6 bases from V and 3 bases from J, with 15 bases between. Germline V lookup: CDR1 LGHNA, CDR2 YSLEER. The CDR3 protein is CASRLTGNLYNSPLHF. In DNA, the CDR3 is TGCGCCAGCAGGTTAACAGGGAACCTCTATAATTCACCCCTCCACTTT.

The chain uses TRBV14 and TRBJ2-5; 11 bases line up with TRBD2. The V gene's germline CDR1 is SGHDN and CDR2 FVKESK. The CDR3 loop spans 17 amino acids. The ends lost 0 bases at V and 5 bases at J; junction bases unmatched: 8. The CDR3: CASSQEILAGGLETQYF. The CDR3 region has the DNA TGTGCCAGCAGCCAAGAGATCTTAGCGGGGGGGCTGGAGACCCAGTACTTC.

A word on this clonotype: Sequence at one end of the junction differs from germline and may be a read error. This chain uses TRBV4-1 with TRBJ1-1; perhaps TRBD1 as D (5 bases). The germline gives CDR1 MGHRA, CDR2 YSYEKL. The CDR3 is 16 residues long. The CDR3, as DNA: TGTGCCAGCAGCCAAGATCGGTCCAGGGTCAACACTGAAGCTTTCTTT. The encoded protein is CASSQDRSRVNTEAFF.

This clonotype was seen at least ten times. This chain links TRBV2 with TRBJ2-7, with D perhaps matching TRBD1 or TRBD2 (5 bases each). CDR1 SNHLY and CDR2 FYNNEI come from the germline V gene. This CDR3 spans 16 amino acids. Trimming stripped 10 bases from V and 3 bases from J, with 25 bases between. The CDR3 region has the DNA TGTGCCACTTCCAACGGACACCTGGGACGCCTCTACGAGCAGTACTTC. Amino acid sequence: CATSNGHLGRLYEQYF.

In this sample, this clonotype turned up a few times. The chain combines TRBV5-4 with TRBJ2-1; perhaps D is TRBD1 or TRBD2 (5 bases each). CDR1 and CDR2 from the germline V gene are SGHNT and YYREEE (reference sequence). The V end lost 2 bases, the J end lost 9 bases, and 9 bases lay between the germline ends. This CDR3 is 12 amino acids long. The CDR3 coding sequence is TGTGCCAGCAGCTTCGGGGCAGGTGAGCAGTTCTTC. Translation gives CASSFGAGEQFF.

The chain combines TRBV4-3 with TRBJ1-1, with TRBD1 matching 8 bases. Germline CDR1 reads LGHNA; CDR2 reads YSLEER. V was pared by 4 bases and J by 1 base, with 8 bases of the junction left unmatched. The CDR3 is 16 residues long. The CDR3 spells CASSRLLGTGNTEAFF. The CDR3 DNA is TGCGCCAGCAGCCGTCTACTCGGGACAGGGAACACTGAAGCTTTCTTT.

The chain combines TRBV5-6 with TRBJ2-7; D tentatively fits TRBD1 or TRBD2 (5 bases each). V was trimmed by 2 bases and J by 4 bases, leaving 7 bases between them. The germline gives CDR1 SGHDT, CDR2 YYEEEE. The CDR3 length is 12 residues. The CDR3 DNA follows: TGTGCCAGCAGCTTTGAGGGGTACGAGCAGTACTTC. Translated, it gives CASSFEGYEQYF.

The V gene is TRBV20-1, the J gene TRBJ2-5; D remains unclear. The V gene's germline CDR1 is DFQATT and CDR2 SNEGSKA (reference sequence). V was trimmed by 4 bases and J by 5 bases, leaving 20 bases between them. The CDR3 consists of 15 residues. The chain's CDR3 is CSAIPVAGVEETQYF. The CDR3 DNA sequence: TGCAGTGCTATCCCTGTGGCCGGCGTCGAGGAGACCCAGTACTTC.

This clonotype showed up just a few times. This sequence joins TRBV28 and TRBJ2-5; D is perhaps TRBD2 (5 bases). V was shortened by 5 bases and J by 5 bases, with 18 bases between the two germline ends. Germline assignment: CDR1 MDHEN and CDR2 SYDVKM. The CDR3 runs to 15 residues. The CDR3 loop reads CASSPPDRGGETQYF. CDR3 DNA: TGTGCCAGCAGTCCCCCCGACCGGGGTGGGGAGACCCAGTACTTC.